These 23 T cell receptor beta chains were all obtained from the same sample, sequenced in a study of shared clonotypes between healthy human individuals. Clones were read by immunoSEQ multiplex PCR, and TCRdb kept only the in-frame ones, dropping some. In the table there are roughly 700,000 clones, about nine tenths of which are singletons. What was sequenced was memory CD8+ T cells from PBMCs. Noted subset: CD45RO+ cells pooled with CCR7-negative TemRA cells. The origin of the receptors is a man between 18 and 29 years old in good health. Some clones in this sample may be carry-over from other donors' samples.

This chain connects TRBV5-1 to TRBJ2-7; D ambiguous. V was trimmed by 2 bases and J by 0 bases, leaving 15 bases between them. This CDR3 is 16 amino acids long. In germline, CDR1 is SGHRS, CDR2 YFSETQ. The CDR3 reads CASSFHPDYLSYEQYF. CDR3 coding DNA: TGCGCCAGCAGCTTCCATCCAGATTACCTCTCCTACGAGCAGTACTTC. The full variable domain, with the rest looked up from reference TRBV5-1 and TRBJ2-7, is KAGVTQTPRYLIKTRGQQVTLSCSPISGHRSVSWYQQTPGQGLQFLFEYFSETQRNKGNFPGRFSGRQFSNSRSEMNVSTLELGDSALYLCASSFHPDYLSYEQYFGPGTRLTVT.

J is TRBJ1-5 and V is TRBV19; D may be TRBD1 (6 bases). This CDR3 has 14 residues. Germline V CDR1 and CDR2: LNHDA, SQIVND (reference sequence). V shed 7 bases and J shed 4 bases, with 14 bases lying between them. This CDR3 is CASTSGVRNQPQHF. DNA for the CDR3: TGTGCCAGTACCTCAGGGGTAAGGAATCAGCCCCAGCATTTT.

J is TRBJ1-1 and V is TRBV19, with D uncertain. Per the germline V gene, CDR1 is LNHDA and CDR2 is SQIVND (reference sequence). V shed 3 bases and J shed 1 base, with 12 bases lying between them. CDR3 length: 15 residues. DNA of the CDR3: TGTGCCAGTAGTATTTTTTACAGCCAGAACACTGAAGCTTTCTTT. Protein sequence: CASSIFYSQNTEAFF.

The rearrangement uses TRBV30 and TRBJ1-2; a possible D gene is TRBD1 (5 bases). Per the germline V gene, CDR1 is GTSNPN and CDR2 is SVGIG (reference sequence). The CDR3 has 12 residues. Trimming pared 3 bases from V and 8 bases from J, leaving 13 bases between. The CDR3: CAWRPRGDGYTF. The CDR3 nucleotides are TGTGCCTGGAGGCCAAGGGGCGACGGCTACACCTTC.

This clone was found once. V is TRBV15 and J is TRBJ1-5; possible D gene TRBD1, 5 bases. The CDR3 has 15 residues. Germline values: CDR1 LNHNV, CDR2 YYDKDF (reference sequence). Deletions cut 0 bases from V and 1 base from J, with 7 bases between. The CDR3 protein is CATSRDKGSNQPQHF. CDR3 nucleotide sequence: TGTGCCACCAGCAGAGATAAGGGGAGCAATCAGCCCCAGCATTTT.

This sequence joins TRBV2 and TRBJ2-3; 8 positions match TRBD2. Germline V gives CDR1 SNHLY, CDR2 FYNNEI. Losses at the gene ends were 7 bases for V and 1 base for J; bases not matched to a gene: 7. The CDR3 runs 15 residues. DNA of the CDR3: TGTGCCAGCACGGAGCGGGAGTTAGGCACAGATACGCAGTATTTT. Protein: CASTERELGTDTQYF.

The J gene is TRBJ2-7, the V gene TRBV5-1; TRBD1 matches 7 bases. V shed 3 bases and J 5 bases; nucleotides not matched to a gene: 11. The CDR3 runs to 15 residues. CDR1 is SGHRS, CDR2 YFSETQ, per germline. The CDR3 spells CASSSPGQKVHEQYF. The CDR3 nucleotides are TGCGCCAGCAGCTCTCCGGGACAGAAGGTCCACGAGCAGTACTTC. The full variable domain, in which reference TRBV5-1 and TRBJ2-7 provide the parts outside the CDR3, is KAGVTQTPRYLIKTRGQQVTLSCSPISGHRSVSWYQQTPGQGLQFLFEYFSETQRNKGNFPGRFSGRQFSNSRSEMNVSTLELGDSALYLCASSSPGQKVHEQYFGPGTRLTVT.

The V call is TRBV27, the J call TRBJ1-2; D not certain. This CDR3 has 15 amino acids. Trimming removed 3 bases at V and 6 bases at J, with 17 bases between. CDR1 and CDR2 from the germline V gene are MNHEY and SMNVEV (reference sequence). DNA of the CDR3: TGTGCCAGCAGTTTCATTCCAGAGGACCCGGATGGCTACACCTTC. This translates into CASSFIPEDPDGYTF.

The genes are TRBV10-2 and TRBJ1-5; D is uncertain. The V gene's germline CDR1 is WSHSY and CDR2 SAAADI. The CDR3 is made up of 13 amino acids. The V and J ends lost 8 bases and 4 bases respectively, with 12 bases between them. CDR3 sequence (DNA): TGCGCCAGCGCGGTACTTTCGAATCAGCCCCAGCATTTT. This gives the protein CASAVLSNQPQHF.

The chain carries TRBV28 and TRBJ2-7; possible D gene TRBD2, 7 bases. V gave up 7 bases and J gave up 0 bases, with 10 bases separating them. The CDR3 runs to 13 residues. Germline V lookup: CDR1 MDHEN, CDR2 SYDVKM. This chain's CDR3 is CASTRGHSYEQYF. The CDR3 DNA is TGTGCCAGCACGCGGGGGCACTCCTACGAGCAGTACTTC.

CDR3 bases: TGCAGCGTTGCGGCCCCGCGGGACGAGCAGTACTTC. It is translated as CSVAAPRDEQYF. The V gene is TRBV29-1, the J gene TRBJ2-7; perhaps TRBD2 as D (5 bases). From germline, CDR1 is SQVTM and CDR2 ANQGSEA. Trimming removed 4 bases from V and 5 bases from J, with 12 bases in between. The CDR3 is 12 residues long.

The gene calls are TRBV27 and TRBJ2-1; the match to TRBD2 covers 8 bases. Germline CDR1 is MNHEY and CDR2 is SMNVEV (reference sequence). Trimming at V came to 7 bases and at J to 10 bases, leaving 9 bases not matched to a gene. There are 13 residues in the CDR3. CDR3: CASISGAPREQFF. The CDR3 region has the DNA TGTGCCAGCATTAGCGGGGCCCCGAGAGAGCAGTTCTTC.

The chain joins TRBV5-1 to TRBJ2-3; no clear D. The CDR3 has 15 amino acids. Looked up from germline, CDR1 is SGHRS and CDR2 is YFSETQ. The V end was cut by 0 bases, the J end by 2 bases, with 10 bases between. This chain's CDR3 is CASSLVPILTDTQYF. The CDR3 bases are TGCGCCAGCAGCTTGGTCCCGATCCTCACAGATACGCAGTATTTT. The whole variable domain, remainder taken from reference TRBV5-1 and TRBJ2-3, is KAGVTQTPRYLIKTRGQQVTLSCSPISGHRSVSWYQQTPGQGLQFLFEYFSETQRNKGNFPGRFSGRQFSNSRSEMNVSTLELGDSALYLCASSLVPILTDTQYFGPGTRLTVL.

The chain joins TRBV7-9 to TRBJ2-1; 7 bases are shared with TRBD1. With 4 bases clipped from V and 5 bases from J, the junction kept 8 bases outside the gene matches. This CDR3 region has 15 residues. The germline gives CDR1 SEHNR, CDR2 FQNEAQ (reference sequence). The DNA of the CDR3 is TGTGCCAGCAGCTCCGACAGGGAGTTCCACAATGAGCAGTTCTTC. It is translated as CASSSDREFHNEQFF.

The chain has TRBV27 and TRBJ1-1; TRBD1 matches 8 bases. The CDR3 loop spans 16 amino acids. Losses at the gene ends were 3 bases for V and 2 bases for J; bases not matched to a gene: 8. Per germline, CDR1 MNHEY and CDR2 SMNVEV (reference sequence). Written as DNA, the CDR3 is TGTGCCAGCAGTTTGCAGGGGGCGATTGTTAACACTGAAGCTTTCTTT. It encodes CASSLQGAIVNTEAFF.

V and J are TRBV4-2 and TRBJ2-7, with D possibly being TRBD2 (6 bases). The CDR3 contains 16 residues. Deletions cut 4 bases from V and 2 bases from J, with 18 bases between. Germline loops: CDR1 LGHNA, CDR2 YNFKEQ. The CDR3: CASSLLLGRSPYEQYF. The CDR3 DNA reads as TGTGCCAGCAGCCTCCTCCTGGGGAGGAGCCCCTACGAGCAGTACTTC.

The count of this clone is one. This rearrangement joins TRBV7-3 to TRBJ2-3, with 10 bases fitting TRBD2. V shed 0 bases and J 6 bases; nucleotides not matched to a gene: 6. This CDR3 region has 16 residues. Germline CDR1 SGHTA, CDR2 FQGTGA. The CDR3 reads CASSLTPSGSPDTQYF. The CDR3 nucleotides are TGTGCCAGCAGCTTAACCCCTAGCGGGAGTCCGGATACGCAGTATTTT.

The chain employs TRBV6-5 and TRBJ2-3; D unresolved. The CDR3 has 15 residues. Trimming shortened V by 5 bases and J by 0 bases, and 12 bases separated the two germline ends. The germline CDR1 and CDR2 sequences are MNHEY and SVGAGI. CDR3 region: CASSISRASTDTQYF. DNA of the CDR3: TGTGCCAGCAGTATTTCTAGGGCCAGCACAGATACGCAGTATTTT.

The rearrangement uses TRBV4-2 and TRBJ2-7, with 7 bases fitting TRBD2. In germline, CDR1 is LGHNA, CDR2 YNFKEQ. The length of the CDR3 is 13 residues. V dropped 3 bases and J dropped 2; count of bases not matched to a gene: 1. In nucleotides, the CDR3 is TGTGCCAGCAGCCATGGGAGGGCCTACGAGCAGTACTTC. Translating gives CASSHGRAYEQYF.

The V and J genes are TRBV11-2 and TRBJ2-1, with no clear D. Germline V CDR1 and CDR2: SGHAT, FQNNGV. This CDR3 has 15 residues. V lost 2 bases and J lost 0, with 8 bases in between. CDR3 in amino acids: CASSLTASSYNEQFF. In DNA form, the CDR3 reads TGTGCCAGCAGCTTAACGGCGAGCTCCTACAATGAGCAGTTCTTC. The whole variable domain, filled in from reference TRBV11-2 and TRBJ2-1, reads EAGVAQSPRYKIIEKRQSVAFWCNPISGHATLYWYQQILGQGPKLLIQFQNNGVVDDSQLPKDRFSAERLKGVDSTLKIQPAKLEDSAVYLCASSLTASSYNEQFFGPGTRLTVL.

The chain links TRBV19 to TRBJ1-1; tentative D call: TRBD1 (5 bases). With 3 bases removed from V and 5 bases from J, the gap between germline ends came to 10 bases. Germline V gene data show CDR1 as LNHDA and CDR2 as SQIVND (reference sequence). CDR3 length: 13 residues. The CDR3 bases are TGTGCCAGTAGTATCGGGGCAAGTACTGAAGCTTTCTTT. Translating it yields CASSIGASTEAFF.

This chain links TRBV28 with TRBJ1-5, with 7 nucleotides matching TRBD1. The CDR3 length is 15 residues. The junction had 6 bases not matched to a gene; V was cut back by 1 base and J by 6 bases. CDR1 is MDHEN and CDR2 is SYDVKM in the germline V gene. The CDR3 sequence is CASSLYPGGGQPQHF. Here the CDR3 DNA reads TGTGCCAGCAGTTTATACCCAGGGGGGGGTCAGCCCCAGCATTTT.

The J gene is TRBJ2-6, the V gene TRBV9, with 8 bases lining up with TRBD2. V lost 7 bases and J lost 2; bases outside the gene matches: 8. CDR1 and CDR2 (germline): SGDLS, YYNGEE. The CDR3 spans 16 residues. CDR3 protein: CASFGRDDTGANVLTF. Here the CDR3 DNA reads TGTGCCAGCTTCGGGAGGGATGACACTGGGGCCAACGTCCTGACTTTC.